Below are 19 T cell receptor beta chains sequenced from a single sample in a study of blood T cell repertoires in COVID-19. Using immunoSEQ multiplex PCR, the repertoire was profiled, and TCRdb retains in-frame clones only, with some absent. Here the sample spans about 210,000 clones, 70% to 90% being singletons. Sequences were obtained from peripheral blood. The receptors were gathered from a woman aged 65 to 85 with acute or convalescent COVID-19.

The chain links TRBV19 to TRBJ1-2; 7 bases are shared with TRBD1. The junction had 8 bases not matched to a gene; V was cut back by 3 bases and J by 7 bases. The CDR3 contains 14 residues. Germline CDR1 is LNHDA and CDR2 is SQIVND (reference sequence). The CDR3 loop is CASSMGQGVIGYTF. CDR3 DNA sequence: TGTGCCAGTAGTATGGGCCAGGGGGTGATTGGCTACACCTTC.

The sample holds one count of this clone. The genes are TRBV7-2 and TRBJ2-7; 8 nucleotides match TRBD1. The CDR3 runs 16 residues. Germline CDR1 SGHTA, CDR2 FQGNSA. The V gene end was trimmed by 5 bases and the J gene end by 2 bases; junction bases not matched to a gene: 11. The CDR3 nucleotides are TGTGCCAGCAGCCCCCCCGGGACAGGTCGAACCTACGAGCAGTACTTC. This gives the protein CASSPPGTGRTYEQYF. Variable domain in full (rest from reference TRBV7-2 and TRBJ2-7): GAGVSQSPSNKVTEKGKDVELRCDPISGHTALYWYRQSLGQGLEFLIYFQGNSAPDKSGLPSDRFSAERTGGSVSTLTIQRTQQEDSAVYLCASSPPGTGRTYEQYFGPGTRLTVT.

The V gene is TRBV6-2 or TRBV6-3, the J gene TRBJ2-5; perhaps TRBD1 as D (5 bases). The CDR3 is 15 amino acids. Trimming shortened V by 0 bases and J by 7 bases, and 15 bases separated the two germline ends. The V gene's germline CDR1 is MNHEY and CDR2 SVGEGT. This chain's CDR3 is CASSYSTAGYGTQYF. CDR3 in DNA: TGTGCCAGCAGTTACTCGACAGCTGGCTACGGGACCCAGTACTTC.

This clone was detected a few times. This chain uses TRBV2 with TRBJ1-5; D is uncertain. The germline V gene has CDR1 SNHLY and CDR2 FYNNEI. This CDR3 spans 14 amino acids. Trimming removed 8 bases at V and 0 bases at J, with 11 bases between. This CDR3 reads CASGLGSSNQPQHF. In DNA form, the CDR3 reads TGTGCCAGCGGACTGGGATCTAGCAATCAGCCCCAGCATTTT.

This clone was detected once. This chain connects TRBV19 to TRBJ1-1; D is perhaps TRBD1 (5 bases). Trimming cost V 7 bases and J 3 bases, with 15 bases left between them. The CDR3 is made up of 14 amino acids. Germline CDR1 is LNHDA and CDR2 is SQIVND (reference sequence). The CDR3 is CASTKWGVYTEAFF. The DNA for the CDR3 is TGTGCCAGTACTAAATGGGGGGTTTACACTGAAGCTTTCTTT.

V is TRBV27 and J is TRBJ2-1; D not certain. With 4 bases removed from V and 6 bases from J, the gap between germline ends came to 10 bases. This CDR3 region has 13 residues. Germline-derived CDR1 and CDR2 are MNHEY and SMNVEV (reference sequence). In nucleotides, the CDR3 is TGTGCCAGCAGTTCAATAGTAACCAATGAGCAGTTCTTC. Translating gives CASSSIVTNEQFF.

The chain recombines TRBV10-3 with TRBJ2-5; 9 bases fit TRBD1. CDR3 length equals 14 residues. Germline-derived CDR1 and CDR2 are ENHRY and SYGVKD. J lost 3 bases, V lost 6 bases, and 5 bases had no gene match. In DNA, the CDR3 is TGTGCCATCAGCTCGGGACAGGGAGAAGAGACCCAGTACTTC. It encodes CAISSGQGEETQYF.

V is TRBV7-2 and J is TRBJ2-2; 10 nucleotides align to TRBD2. V shed 5 bases, J shed 4 bases, and the junction held 10 bases outside the gene matches. Germline assignment: CDR1 SGHTA and CDR2 FQGNSA. There are 17 residues in the CDR3. The CDR3: CASSPQASGRGTGELFF. The CDR3 DNA sequence: TGTGCCAGCAGCCCCCAAGCTAGCGGGAGAGGCACCGGGGAGCTGTTTTTT.

The CDR3 sequence: CATSKTPGDYNEQFF. CDR3 nucleotides: TGTGCCACCAGCAAGACGCCAGGGGACTACAATGAGCAGTTCTTC. This rearrangement joins TRBV15 to TRBJ2-1; weak D call: TRBD1 (6 bases). The CDR3 consists of 15 residues. CDR1 is LNHNV, CDR2 YYDKDF, per germline (reference sequence). The V gene lost 4 bases and the J gene lost 3 bases, with 13 bases spanning the gap.

The chain links TRBV6-2 or TRBV6-3 to TRBJ2-1, with TRBD1 matching over 8 bases. The CDR3 runs 16 residues. The V and J ends lost 5 bases and 0 bases, in that order; junction bases with no gene match: 6. Germline lookup yields CDR1 MNHEY and CDR2 SVGEGT. The CDR3 DNA follows: TGTGCCAGCAGTACACGGACAGGGAGCTCCTACAATGAGCAGTTCTTC. As protein: CASSTRTGSSYNEQFF.

The chain has TRBV2 and TRBJ2-7; TRBD1 aligns across 7 bases. V shed 5 bases, J shed 6 bases, and the junction held 16 bases outside the gene matches. CDR1 and CDR2 from the germline V gene are SNHLY and FYNNEI. This CDR3 is built from 16 residues. This chain's CDR3 is CASSRSQSGTEGEQYF. CDR3 sequence (DNA): TGTGCCAGCAGTCGATCACAGTCCGGGACAGAGGGCGAGCAGTACTTC.

The chain carries TRBV6-5 and TRBJ2-3; D is perhaps TRBD2 (5 bases). The CDR3 is made up of 12 amino acids. Deletions cut 10 bases from V and 2 bases from J, with 10 bases between. Germline-derived CDR1 and CDR2 are MNHEY and SVGAGI. CDR3 sequence: CATVDFTDTQYF. In nucleotides, the CDR3 is TGTGCCACTGTGGACTTCACAGATACGCAGTATTTT.

This chain joins TRBV6-1 and TRBJ1-5, with 7 bases fitting TRBD1. This CDR3 spans 16 amino acids. Unmatched junction bases numbered 11, after V lost 4 bases and J lost 5 bases. Germline assignment: CDR1 MNHNS and CDR2 SASEGT. CDR3 region: CASSAWRGLGDQPQHF. The CDR3 nucleotides read TGTGCCAGCAGTGCCTGGAGGGGGCTGGGGGATCAGCCCCAGCATTTT.

The gene calls are TRBV15 and TRBJ1-5; D perhaps matches TRBD1 (5 bases). The germline V gene has CDR1 LNHNV and CDR2 YYDKDF (reference sequence). Trimming pared 4 bases from V and 4 bases from J, leaving 14 bases between. The CDR3 has 15 residues. The CDR3 loop reads CATSKGTEINQPQHF. The DNA of the CDR3 is TGTGCCACCAGCAAGGGGACTGAAATTAATCAGCCCCAGCATTTT.

The chain recombines TRBV28 with TRBJ2-5; 14 nucleotides line up with TRBD2. The CDR3 runs 14 residues. Germline V gene sequence: CDR1 MDHEN, CDR2 SYDVKM. V was pared by 5 bases and J by 5 bases, with 1 base of the junction left unmatched. The CDR3 bases are TGTGCCAGCAGTCGACTAGCGGGAGGGGAGACCCAGTACTTC. It codes for CASSRLAGGETQYF.

The CDR3 is CASSTGTGVNAGELFF. The CDR3 bases are TGTGCCAGCAGTACCGGGACAGGGGTAAACGCCGGGGAGCTGTTTTTT. The chain links TRBV2 to TRBJ2-2; 10 nucleotides agree with TRBD1. The CDR3 length is 16 residues. Per the germline V gene, CDR1 is SNHLY and CDR2 is FYNNEI. J was trimmed by 6 bases and V by 5 bases; bases with no gene match: 9.

This clone occurred a few times. The chain joins TRBV25-1 to TRBJ1-1; no reliable D call. The CDR3 is made up of 14 amino acids. Per germline, CDR1 MGHDK and CDR2 SYGVNS. The ends were cut back, 3 bases at V and 4 bases at J, with 12 bases in the middle. The DNA for the CDR3 is TGTGCCAGCAGTGATTCAGGACTAGGCACTGAAGCTTTCTTT. Residues: CASSDSGLGTEAFF.

A single count supports this clone. The chain employs TRBV28 and TRBJ1-1; D remains ambiguous. Trimming left V 7 bases short and J 2 bases short, with 14 bases between. Germline CDR1 and CDR2: MDHEN and SYDVKM. CDR3 length: 14 amino acids. The CDR3 loop is CASNEDTANTEAFF. The DNA of the CDR3 is TGTGCCAGCAATGAGGATACGGCTAACACTGAAGCTTTCTTT.

The J gene is TRBJ1-4, the V gene TRBV6-6; 9 nucleotides match TRBD1. This CDR3 is 15 amino acids long. Germline V lookup: CDR1 MNHNY, CDR2 SVGAGI (reference sequence). Unmatched junction bases numbered 14, after V lost 10 bases and J lost 8 bases. This CDR3 reads CATYYPGTGTEKLFF. As DNA, the CDR3 is TGTGCCACCTACTACCCCGGGACAGGGACAGAAAAACTGTTTTTT.